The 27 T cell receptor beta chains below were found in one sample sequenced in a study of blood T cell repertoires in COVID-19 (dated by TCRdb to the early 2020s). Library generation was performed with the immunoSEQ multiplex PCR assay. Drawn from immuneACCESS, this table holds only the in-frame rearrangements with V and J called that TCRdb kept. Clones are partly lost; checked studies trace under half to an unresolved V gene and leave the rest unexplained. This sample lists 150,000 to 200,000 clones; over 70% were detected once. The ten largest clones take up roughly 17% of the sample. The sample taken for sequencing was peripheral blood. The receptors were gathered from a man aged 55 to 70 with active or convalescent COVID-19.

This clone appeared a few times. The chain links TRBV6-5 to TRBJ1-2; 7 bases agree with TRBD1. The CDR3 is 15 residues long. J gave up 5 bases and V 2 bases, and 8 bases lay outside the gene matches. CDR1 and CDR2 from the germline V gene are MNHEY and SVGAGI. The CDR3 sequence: CASSYLRDSRYGYTF. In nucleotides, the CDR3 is TGTGCCAGCAGTTACCTCCGGGACAGCCGTTATGGCTACACCTTC.

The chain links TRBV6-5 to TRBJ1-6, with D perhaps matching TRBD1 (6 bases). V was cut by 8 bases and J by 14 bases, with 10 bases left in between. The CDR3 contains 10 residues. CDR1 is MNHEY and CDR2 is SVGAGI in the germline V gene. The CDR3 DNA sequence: TGTGCCAGCCAGGGGAGAACCCTCCACTTT. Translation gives CASQGRTLHF.

As DNA, the CDR3 is TGTGCCACCAGTGATCCCTCACGCGCAGGAACAGATACGCAGTATTTT. It translates to CATSDPSRAGTDTQYF. This chain joins TRBV24-1 and TRBJ2-3; no reliable D call. CDR1 is KGHDR and CDR2 is SFDVKD in the germline V gene. The CDR3 is made up of 16 amino acids. The V gene lost 3 bases and the J gene lost 3 bases, with 15 bases spanning the gap.

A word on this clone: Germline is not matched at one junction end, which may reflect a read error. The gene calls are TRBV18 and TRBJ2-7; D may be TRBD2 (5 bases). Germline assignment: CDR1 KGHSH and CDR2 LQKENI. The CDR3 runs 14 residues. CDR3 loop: CASSPTQDSSEQYF. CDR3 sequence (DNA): TGTGCCAGCTCACCAACCCAGGACTCCTCCGAGCAGTACTTC. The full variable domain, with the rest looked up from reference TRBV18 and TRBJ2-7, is NAGVMQNPRHLVRRRGQEARLRCSPMKGHSHVYWYRQLPEEGLKFMVYLQKENIIDESGMPKERFSAEFPKEGPSILRIQQVVRGDSAAYFCASSPTQDSSEQYFGPGTRLTVT.

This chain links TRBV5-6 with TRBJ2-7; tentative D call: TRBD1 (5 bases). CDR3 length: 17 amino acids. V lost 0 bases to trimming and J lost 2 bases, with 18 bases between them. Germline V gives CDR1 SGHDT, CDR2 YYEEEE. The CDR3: CASSLVDFRTSPYEQYF. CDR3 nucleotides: TGTGCCAGCAGCTTGGTGGATTTCAGGACATCGCCCTACGAGCAGTACTTC.

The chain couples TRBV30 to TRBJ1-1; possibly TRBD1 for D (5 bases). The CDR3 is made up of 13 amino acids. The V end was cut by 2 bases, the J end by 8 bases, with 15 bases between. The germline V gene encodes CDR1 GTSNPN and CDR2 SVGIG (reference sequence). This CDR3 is CAWSIEGEREAFF. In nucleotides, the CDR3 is TGTGCCTGGAGTATCGAAGGGGAAAGAGAAGCTTTCTTT.

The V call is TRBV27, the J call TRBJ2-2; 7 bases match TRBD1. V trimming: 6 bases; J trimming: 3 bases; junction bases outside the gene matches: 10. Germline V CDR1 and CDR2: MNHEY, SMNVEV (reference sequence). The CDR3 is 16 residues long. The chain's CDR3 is CASRTTGPTHTGELFF. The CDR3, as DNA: TGTGCCAGCAGGACGACAGGGCCAACCCACACCGGGGAGCTGTTTTTT.

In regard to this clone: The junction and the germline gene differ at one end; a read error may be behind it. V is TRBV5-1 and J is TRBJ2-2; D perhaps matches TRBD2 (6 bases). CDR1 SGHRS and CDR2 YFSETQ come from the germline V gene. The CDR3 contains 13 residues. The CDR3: CASSFGSNGGLFF. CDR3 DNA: TGCGCCAGCAGCTTCGGCTCAAACGGGGGGCTGTTTTTT.

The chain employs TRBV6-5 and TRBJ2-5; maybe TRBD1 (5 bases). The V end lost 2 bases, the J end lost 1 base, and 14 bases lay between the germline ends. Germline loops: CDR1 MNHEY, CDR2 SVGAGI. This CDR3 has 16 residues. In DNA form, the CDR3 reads TGTGCCAGCAGTTACACCCCGACAGCCGTCCAAGAGACCCAGTACTTC. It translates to CASSYTPTAVQETQYF.

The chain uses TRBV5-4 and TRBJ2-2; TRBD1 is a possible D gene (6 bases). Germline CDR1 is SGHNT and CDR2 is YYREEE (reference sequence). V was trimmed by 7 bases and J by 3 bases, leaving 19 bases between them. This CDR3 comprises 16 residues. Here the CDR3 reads CASGSAQGTHTGELFF. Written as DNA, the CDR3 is TGTGCCAGCGGTTCGGCCCAGGGGACACACACCGGGGAGCTGTTTTTT.

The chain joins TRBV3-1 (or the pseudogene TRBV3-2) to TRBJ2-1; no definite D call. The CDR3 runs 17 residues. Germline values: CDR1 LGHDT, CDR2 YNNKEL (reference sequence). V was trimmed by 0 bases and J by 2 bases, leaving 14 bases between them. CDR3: CASSQDKQRKAYNEQFF. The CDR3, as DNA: TGTGCCAGCAGCCAAGATAAGCAGAGGAAGGCCTACAATGAGCAGTTCTTC.

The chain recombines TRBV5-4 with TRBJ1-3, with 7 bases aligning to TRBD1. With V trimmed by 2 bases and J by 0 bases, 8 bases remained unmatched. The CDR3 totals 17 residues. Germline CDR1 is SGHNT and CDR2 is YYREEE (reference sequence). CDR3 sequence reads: CASSLPTGASSGNTIYF. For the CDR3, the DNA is TGTGCCAGCAGCTTACCCACAGGGGCCTCCTCTGGAAACACCATATATTTT.

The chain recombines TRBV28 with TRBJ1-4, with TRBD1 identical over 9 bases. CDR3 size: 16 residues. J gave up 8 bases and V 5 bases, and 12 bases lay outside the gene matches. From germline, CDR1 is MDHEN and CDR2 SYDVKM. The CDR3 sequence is CASSTPHRGRREKLFF. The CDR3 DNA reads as TGTGCCAGCAGTACCCCTCACAGGGGGCGACGGGAAAAACTGTTTTTT.

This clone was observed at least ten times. The CDR3 region is CASSQDKSGPQHF. The CDR3 DNA reads TGCGCCAGCAGCCAAGATAAGTCCGGGCCCCAGCATTTT. The chain uses TRBV4-3 and TRBJ1-5; D gene unclear. The V end was cut by 0 bases, the J end by 9 bases, with 9 bases between. This CDR3 is built from 13 residues. Germline lookup yields CDR1 LGHNA and CDR2 YSLEER.

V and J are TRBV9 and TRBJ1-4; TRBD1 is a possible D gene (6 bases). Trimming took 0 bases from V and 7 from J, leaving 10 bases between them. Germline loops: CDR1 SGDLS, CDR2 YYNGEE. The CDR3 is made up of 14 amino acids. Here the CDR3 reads CASSVGTGSEKLFF. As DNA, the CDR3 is TGTGCCAGCAGCGTAGGAACAGGGAGTGAAAAACTGTTTTTT.

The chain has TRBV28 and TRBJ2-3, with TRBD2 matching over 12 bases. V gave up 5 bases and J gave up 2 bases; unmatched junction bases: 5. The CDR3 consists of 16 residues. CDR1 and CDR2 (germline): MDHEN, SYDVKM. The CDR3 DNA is TGTGCCAGCAGTCCGAGGACTAGCGGGATCACAGATACGCAGTATTTT. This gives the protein CASSPRTSGITDTQYF.

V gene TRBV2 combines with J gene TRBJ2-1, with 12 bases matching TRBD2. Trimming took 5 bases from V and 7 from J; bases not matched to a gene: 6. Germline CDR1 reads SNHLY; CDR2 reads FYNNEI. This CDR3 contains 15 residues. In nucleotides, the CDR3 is TGTGCCAGCAGTCCGACTAGCGGGAGAGGGAATGAGCAGTTCTTC. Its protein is CASSPTSGRGNEQFF.

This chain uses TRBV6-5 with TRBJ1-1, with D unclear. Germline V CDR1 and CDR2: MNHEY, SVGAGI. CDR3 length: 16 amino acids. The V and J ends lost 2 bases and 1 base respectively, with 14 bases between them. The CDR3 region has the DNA TGTGCCAGCAGTTACCGGGCGGGAGGGAGGAACACTGAAGCTTTCTTT. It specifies CASSYRAGGRNTEAFF.

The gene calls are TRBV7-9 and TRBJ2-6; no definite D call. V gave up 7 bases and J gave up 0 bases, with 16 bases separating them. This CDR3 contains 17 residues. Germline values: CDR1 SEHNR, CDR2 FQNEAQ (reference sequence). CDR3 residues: CASIQFSYLSGANVLTF. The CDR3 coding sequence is TGTGCCAGCATTCAGTTCAGTTACCTCTCTGGGGCCAACGTCCTGACTTTC.

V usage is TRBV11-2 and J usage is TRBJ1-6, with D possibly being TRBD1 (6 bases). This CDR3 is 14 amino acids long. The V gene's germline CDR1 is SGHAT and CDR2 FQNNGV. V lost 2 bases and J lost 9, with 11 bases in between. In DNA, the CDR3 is TGTGCCAGCAGCTTATTACAGGGTGGTTCACCCCTCCACTTT. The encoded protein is CASSLLQGGSPLHF.

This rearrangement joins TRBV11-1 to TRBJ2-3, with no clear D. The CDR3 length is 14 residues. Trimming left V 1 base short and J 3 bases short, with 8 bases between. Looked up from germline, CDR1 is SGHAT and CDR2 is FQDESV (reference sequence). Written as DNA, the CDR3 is TGTGCCAGCAGCTTAGGACTTCAAACAGATACGCAGTATTTT. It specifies CASSLGLQTDTQYF.

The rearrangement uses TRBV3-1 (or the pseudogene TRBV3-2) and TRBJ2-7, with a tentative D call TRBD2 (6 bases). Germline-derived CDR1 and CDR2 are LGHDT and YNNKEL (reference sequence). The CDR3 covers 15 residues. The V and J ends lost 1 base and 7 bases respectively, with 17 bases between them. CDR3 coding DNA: TGTGCCAGCAGCCAAGGTTGGGCGGGGACGGAGGAGCAGTACTTC. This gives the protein CASSQGWAGTEEQYF.

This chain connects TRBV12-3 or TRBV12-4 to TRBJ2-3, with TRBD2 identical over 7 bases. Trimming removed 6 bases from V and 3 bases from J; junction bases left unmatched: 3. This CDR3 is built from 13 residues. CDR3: CASRLSGTDTQYF. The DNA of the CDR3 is TGTGCCAGCAGACTTAGCGGGACAGATACGCAGTATTTT.

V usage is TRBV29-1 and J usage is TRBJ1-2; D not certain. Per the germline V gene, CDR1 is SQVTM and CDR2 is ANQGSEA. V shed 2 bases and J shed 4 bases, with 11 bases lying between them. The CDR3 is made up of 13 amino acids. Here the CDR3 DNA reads TGCAGCGTTGAAAATAGTAATCTCTATGGCTACACCTTC. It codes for CSVENSNLYGYTF.

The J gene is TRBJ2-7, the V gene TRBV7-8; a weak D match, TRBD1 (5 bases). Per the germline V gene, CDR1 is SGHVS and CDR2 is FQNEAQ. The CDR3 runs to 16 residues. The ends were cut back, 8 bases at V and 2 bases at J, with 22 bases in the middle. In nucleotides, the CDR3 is TGTGCCAGCTCCCAAGTCGGCGGTACAGGAACCTACGAGCAGTACTTC. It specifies CASSQVGGTGTYEQYF.

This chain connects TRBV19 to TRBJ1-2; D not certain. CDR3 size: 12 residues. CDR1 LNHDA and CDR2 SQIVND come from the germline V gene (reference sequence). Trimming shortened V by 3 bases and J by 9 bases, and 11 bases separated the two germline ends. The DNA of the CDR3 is TGTGCCAGTAGTATTGGCAGCGGTAGCTACACCTTC. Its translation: CASSIGSGSYTF.

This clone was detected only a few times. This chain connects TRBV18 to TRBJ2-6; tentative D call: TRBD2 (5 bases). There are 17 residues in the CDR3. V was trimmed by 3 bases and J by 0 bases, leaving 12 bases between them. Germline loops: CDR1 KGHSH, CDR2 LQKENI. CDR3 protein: CASSPEVPLSGANVLTF. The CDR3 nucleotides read TGTGCCAGCTCACCGGAGGTCCCACTCTCTGGGGCCAACGTCCTGACTTTC. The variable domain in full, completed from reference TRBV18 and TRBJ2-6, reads NAGVMQNPRHLVRRRGQEARLRCSPMKGHSHVYWYRQLPEEGLKFMVYLQKENIIDESGMPKERFSAEFPKEGPSILRIQQVVRGDSAAYFCASSPEVPLSGANVLTFGAGSRLTVL.